Each of the 4 T cell receptor beta chains below was sequenced from the same sample in a study of identical twins. Using its own MiXCR run on the 5' RACE reads, TCRdb lists one record per CDR3 protein. The profile shows around 1.7 million distinct CDR3 sequences, less than 35% of them singletons. Sequenced sample: cord blood. These receptors were obtained from a newborn girl in good health.

Comment on this clonotype: A much larger clone lies a single base off, so this may be a read error. The chain links TRBV9 to TRBJ2-1; TRBD2 matches at 15 bases. Germline values: CDR1 SGDLS, CDR2 YYNGEE. The CDR3 has 16 amino acids. The CDR3: CASSSTGTSGRNGQFF. The DNA for the CDR3 is TGTGCCAGCAGCTCAACCGGGACTAGCGGGAGGAATGGGCAGTTCTTC. The full variable domain, in which reference TRBV9 and TRBJ2-1 provide the parts outside the CDR3, is DSGVTQTPKHLITATGQRVTLRCSPRSGDLSVYWYQQSLDQGLQFLIQYYNGEERAKGNILERFSAQQFPDLHSELNLSSLELGDSALYFCASSSTGTSGRNGQFFGPGTRLTVL.

CDR3 nucleotide sequence: TGTGCCAGCAGTACACACTTACAGGGTGAGCAGTACTTC. Protein sequence: CASSTHLQGEQYF. The chain links TRBV28 to TRBJ2-7, with D possibly being TRBD1 (6 bases). V lost 5 bases and J 7 bases, leaving 15 bases between the germline ends. Germline loops: CDR1 MDHEN, CDR2 SYDVKM. The CDR3 sequence is 13 residues long.

The chain recombines TRBV29-1 with TRBJ2-1; tentatively, D is TRBD1 (5 bases). Trimming removed 5 bases from V and 11 bases from J, with 19 bases in between. This CDR3 comprises 13 residues. From germline, CDR1 is SQVTM and CDR2 ANQGSEA. This CDR3 is CSVSPRDRLQQFF. In nucleotides, the CDR3 is TGCAGCGTTTCCCCCCGCGACAGACTGCAGCAGTTCTTC.

The table lists this clonotype with a few counts. The CDR3 coding sequence is TGTGCCACCAGCAGAGACCCAGGCTGGGGCCAAGAGACCCAGTACTTC. It specifies CATSRDPGWGQETQYF. The chain is built from TRBV15 and TRBJ2-5; D gene ambiguous. The CDR3 is 16 amino acids. V was shortened by 0 bases and J by 1 base, with 12 bases between the two germline ends. The germline V gene has CDR1 LNHNV and CDR2 YYDKDF (reference sequence).